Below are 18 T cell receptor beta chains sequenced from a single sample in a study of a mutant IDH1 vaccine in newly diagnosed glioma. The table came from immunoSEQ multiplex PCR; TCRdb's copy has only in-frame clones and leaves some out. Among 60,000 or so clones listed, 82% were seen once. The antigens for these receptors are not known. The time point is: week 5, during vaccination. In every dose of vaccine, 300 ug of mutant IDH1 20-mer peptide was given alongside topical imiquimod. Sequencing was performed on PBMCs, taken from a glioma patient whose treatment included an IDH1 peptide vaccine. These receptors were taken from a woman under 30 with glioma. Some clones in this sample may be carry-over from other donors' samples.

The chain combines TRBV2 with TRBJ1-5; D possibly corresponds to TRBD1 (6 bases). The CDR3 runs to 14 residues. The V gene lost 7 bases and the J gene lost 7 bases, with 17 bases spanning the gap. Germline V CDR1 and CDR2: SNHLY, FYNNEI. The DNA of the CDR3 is TGTGCCAGCACTCAGGGGTGGGGAGGACAGCCCCAGCATTTT. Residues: CASTQGWGGQPQHF.

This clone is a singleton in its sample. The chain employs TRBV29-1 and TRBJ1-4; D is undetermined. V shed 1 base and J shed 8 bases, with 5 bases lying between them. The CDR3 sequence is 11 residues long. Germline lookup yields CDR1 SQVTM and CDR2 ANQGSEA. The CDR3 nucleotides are TGCAGCGTTGAAGTCAGGGAAAAACTGTTTTTT. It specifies CSVEVREKLFF.

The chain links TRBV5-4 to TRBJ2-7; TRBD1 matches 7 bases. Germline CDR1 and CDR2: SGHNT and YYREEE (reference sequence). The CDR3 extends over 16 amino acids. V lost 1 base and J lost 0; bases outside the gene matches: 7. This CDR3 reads CASSLLMGQSSYEQYF. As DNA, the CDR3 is TGTGCCAGCAGCTTGCTTATGGGACAGAGCTCCTACGAGCAGTACTTC.

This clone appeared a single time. Here the CDR3 DNA reads TGTGCCAGCAGTTTACGGACAGAGAACACCGGGGAGCTGTTTTTT. Amino acid sequence: CASSLRTENTGELFF. This sequence joins TRBV27 and TRBJ2-2, with D maybe TRBD1 (6 bases). The V gene's germline CDR1 is MNHEY and CDR2 SMNVEV (reference sequence). With 2 bases removed from V and 1 base from J, the gap between germline ends came to 8 bases. This CDR3 is built from 15 residues.

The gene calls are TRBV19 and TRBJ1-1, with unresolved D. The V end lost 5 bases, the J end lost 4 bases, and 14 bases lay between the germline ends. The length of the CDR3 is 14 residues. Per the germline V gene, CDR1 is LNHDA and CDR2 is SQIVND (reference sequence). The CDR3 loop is CASSLRGMPTEAFF. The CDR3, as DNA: TGTGCCAGTAGTCTCCGTGGTATGCCCACTGAAGCTTTCTTT.

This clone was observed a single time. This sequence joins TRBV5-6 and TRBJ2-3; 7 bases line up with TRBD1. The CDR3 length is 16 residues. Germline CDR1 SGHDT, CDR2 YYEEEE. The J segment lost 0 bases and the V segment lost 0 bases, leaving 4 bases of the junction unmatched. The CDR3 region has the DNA TGTGCCAGCAGCTTGGTAGGGACAGCAAGCACAGATACGCAGTATTTT. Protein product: CASSLVGTASTDTQYF.

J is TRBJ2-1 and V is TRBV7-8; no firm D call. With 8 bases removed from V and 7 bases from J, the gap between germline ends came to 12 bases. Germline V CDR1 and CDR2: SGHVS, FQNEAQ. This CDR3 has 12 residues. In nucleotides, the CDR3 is TGTGCCAGCCGCCCAGTGAGTAATGAGCAGTTCTTC. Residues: CASRPVSNEQFF.

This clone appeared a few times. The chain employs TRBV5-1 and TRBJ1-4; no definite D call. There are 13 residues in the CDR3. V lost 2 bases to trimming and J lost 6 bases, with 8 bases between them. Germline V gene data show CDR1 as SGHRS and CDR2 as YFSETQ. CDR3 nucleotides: TGCGCCAGCAGCTTCCGGGGAGATGAAAAACTGTTTTTT. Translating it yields CASSFRGDEKLFF. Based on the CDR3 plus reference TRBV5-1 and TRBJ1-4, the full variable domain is KAGVTQTPRYLIKTRGQQVTLSCSPISGHRSVSWYQQTPGQGLQFLFEYFSETQRNKGNFPGRFSGRQFSNSRSEMNVSTLELGDSALYLCASSFRGDEKLFFGSGTQLSVL.

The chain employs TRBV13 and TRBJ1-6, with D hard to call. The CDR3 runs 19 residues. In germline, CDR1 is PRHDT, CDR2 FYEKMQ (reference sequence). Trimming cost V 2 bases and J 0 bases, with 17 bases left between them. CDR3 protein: CASSLKGSMSSSYNSPLHF. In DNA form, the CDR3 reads TGTGCCAGCAGCTTAAAGGGCTCAATGAGTAGCTCCTATAATTCACCCCTCCACTTT.

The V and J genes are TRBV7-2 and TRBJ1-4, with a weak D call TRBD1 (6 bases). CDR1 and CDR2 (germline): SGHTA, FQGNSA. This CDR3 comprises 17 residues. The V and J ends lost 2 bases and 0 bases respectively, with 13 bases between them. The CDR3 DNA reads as TGTGCCAGCAGCTTAAGGGGCAGGGGTTCAACTAATGAAAAACTGTTTTTT. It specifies CASSLRGRGSTNEKLFF.

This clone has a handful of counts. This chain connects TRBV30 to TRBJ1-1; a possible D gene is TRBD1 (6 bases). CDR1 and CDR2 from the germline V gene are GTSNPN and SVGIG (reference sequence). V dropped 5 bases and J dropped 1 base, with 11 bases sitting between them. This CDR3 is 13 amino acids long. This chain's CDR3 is CAWAGHPNTEAFF. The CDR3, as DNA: TGTGCCTGGGCGGGACACCCGAACACTGAAGCTTTCTTT.

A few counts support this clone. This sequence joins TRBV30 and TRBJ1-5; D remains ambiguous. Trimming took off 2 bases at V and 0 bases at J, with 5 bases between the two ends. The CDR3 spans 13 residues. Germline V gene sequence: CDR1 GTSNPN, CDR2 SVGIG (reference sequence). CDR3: CAWSLSSNQPQHF. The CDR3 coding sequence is TGTGCCTGGAGTTTGAGTAGCAATCAGCCCCAGCATTTT.

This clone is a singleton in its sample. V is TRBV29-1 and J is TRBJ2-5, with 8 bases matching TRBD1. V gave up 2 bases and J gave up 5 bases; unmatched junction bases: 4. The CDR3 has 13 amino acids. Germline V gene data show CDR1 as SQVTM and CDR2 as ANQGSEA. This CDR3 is CSVESGGVETQYF. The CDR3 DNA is TGCAGCGTTGAATCAGGGGGCGTCGAGACCCAGTACTTC. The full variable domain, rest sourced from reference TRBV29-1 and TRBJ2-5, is SAVISQKPSRDICQRGTSLTIQCQVDSQVTMMFWYRQQPGQSLTLIATANQGSEATYESGFVIDKFPISRPNLTFSTLTVSNMSPEDSSIYLCSVESGGVETQYFGPGTRLLVL.

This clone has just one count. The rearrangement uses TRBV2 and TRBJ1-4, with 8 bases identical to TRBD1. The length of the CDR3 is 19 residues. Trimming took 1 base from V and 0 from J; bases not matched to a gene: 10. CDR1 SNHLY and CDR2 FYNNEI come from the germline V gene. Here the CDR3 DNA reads TGTGCCAGCAGTGAAGTTGCGACAGGGGTGGAACCAACTAATGAAAAACTGTTTTTT. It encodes CASSEVATGVEPTNEKLFF.

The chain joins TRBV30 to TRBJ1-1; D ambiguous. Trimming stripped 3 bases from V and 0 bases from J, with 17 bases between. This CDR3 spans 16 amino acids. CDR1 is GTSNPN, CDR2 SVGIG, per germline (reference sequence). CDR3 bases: TGTGCCTGGAGATGGCAGAACCCCACCATGAACACTGAAGCTTTCTTT. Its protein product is CAWRWQNPTMNTEAFF.

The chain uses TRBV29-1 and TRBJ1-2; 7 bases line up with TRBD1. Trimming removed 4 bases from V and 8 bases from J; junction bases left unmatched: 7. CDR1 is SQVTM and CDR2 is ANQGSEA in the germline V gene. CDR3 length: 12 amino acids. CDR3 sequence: CSVGEGARGYTF. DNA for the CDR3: TGCAGCGTTGGGGAGGGGGCGCGAGGCTACACCTTC.

CDR3 DNA sequence: TGTGCCAGTAGTATAGAGGGACGGAGCCTCTATGGCTACACCTTC. This translates into CASSIEGRSLYGYTF. The genes are TRBV19 and TRBJ1-2; TRBD1 might be the D (5 bases). Germline lookup yields CDR1 LNHDA and CDR2 SQIVND (reference sequence). This CDR3 region has 15 residues. V was trimmed by 0 bases and J by 4 bases, leaving 12 bases between them.

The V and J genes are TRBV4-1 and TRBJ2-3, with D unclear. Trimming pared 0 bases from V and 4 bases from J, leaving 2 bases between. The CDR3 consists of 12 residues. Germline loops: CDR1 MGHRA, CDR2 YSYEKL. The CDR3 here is CASSQEADTQYF. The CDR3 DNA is TGCGCCAGCAGCCAAGAAGCAGATACGCAGTATTTT.